The 14 T cell receptor beta chains listed next were all sequenced from one sample in a study of early T cells in non-severe SARS-CoV-2 infection. One entry per CDR3 protein, called by TCRdb with MiXCR from the 5' RACE reads. Of roughly 90,000 distinct CDR3 sequences listed, over 12% are singletons. The sample was whole blood. These receptors were obtained from an adult who was a healthcare worker with PCR-confirmed SARS-CoV-2 infection or an uninfected control (not recorded which).

This clonotype was observed a few times. The chain combines TRBV15 with TRBJ2-2, with a weak D call TRBD1 (5 bases). V was pared by 1 base and J by 1 base, with 13 bases between. The CDR3 is 17 amino acids. CDR1 LNHNV and CDR2 YYDKDF come from the germline V gene (reference sequence). The CDR3 region has the DNA TGTGCCACCAGCAGAGGGGCGGTAGGGGTGAACACCGGGGAGCTGTTTTTT. Amino acids: CATSRGAVGVNTGELFF. The full variable domain, rest sourced from reference TRBV15 and TRBJ2-2, is DAMVIQNPRYQVTQFGKPVTLSCSQTLNHNVMYWYQQKSSQAPKLLFHYYDKDFNNEADTPDNFQSRRPNTSFCFLDIRSPGLGDTAMYLCATSRGAVGVNTGELFFGEGSRLTVL.

The V gene is TRBV11-2, the J gene TRBJ2-1; either TRBD1 or TRBD2 may fit D (6 bases each). In germline, CDR1 is SGHAT, CDR2 FQNNGV. The germline V and J ends were trimmed by 4 bases and 0 bases, with 7 bases remaining between them. The CDR3 is 14 amino acids. CDR3 region: CASSSGASYNEQFF. The CDR3 DNA sequence: TGTGCCAGCAGCTCGGGGGCCTCCTACAATGAGCAGTTCTTC.

The chain is built from TRBV7-8 and TRBJ1-1; D ambiguous. The V gene's germline CDR1 is SGHVS and CDR2 FQNEAQ. The CDR3 extends over 15 amino acids. V gave up 1 base and J gave up 5 bases, with 14 bases separating them. The CDR3 DNA reads TGTGCCAGCAGCTTAGGGCCTGGACTGGGGACTGAAGCTTTCTTT. Its protein product is CASSLGPGLGTEAFF.

Many counts were recorded for this clonotype. The chain joins TRBV20-1 to TRBJ1-5; 7 bases are a match to TRBD1. Germline V gene lookup returns CDR1 DFQATT and CDR2 SNEGSKA (reference sequence). This CDR3 has 14 amino acids. The V and J ends lost 5 bases and 6 bases, in that order; junction bases with no gene match: 10. CDR3 coding DNA: TGCAGTGCTCAACCGACAGGGCCGGGTCAGCCCCAGCATTTT. It codes for CSAQPTGPGQPQHF.

The table lists this clonotype with a few counts. The J gene is TRBJ1-3, the V gene TRBV20-1; D perhaps matches TRBD1 (6 bases). The CDR3 loop spans 14 amino acids. Trimming stripped 3 bases from V and 1 base from J, with 10 bases between. Germline CDR1 reads DFQATT; CDR2 reads SNEGSKA (reference sequence). The CDR3 bases are TGCAGTGCTAGGGGGGCTACGTCTGGAAACACCATATATTTT. Protein product: CSARGATSGNTIYF.

Only a few counts were recorded for this clonotype. The V and J genes are TRBV20-1 and TRBJ2-1; 7 positions match TRBD2. V was clipped by 0 bases and J by 3 bases; unmatched bases: 8. The CDR3 runs to 16 residues. Germline V gene lookup returns CDR1 DFQATT and CDR2 SNEGSKA (reference sequence). For the CDR3, the DNA is TGCAGTGCTAGAGATCTCCTCGGGGGGAACTACAATGAGCAGTTCTTC. As protein: CSARDLLGGNYNEQFF.

This chain uses TRBV3-1 with TRBJ2-7; unclear D gene. V was shortened by 1 base and J by 3 bases, with 10 bases between the two germline ends. CDR3 size: 14 residues. The germline CDR1 and CDR2 sequences are LGHDT and YNNKEL (reference sequence). The CDR3 protein is CASSQGVGVYEQYV. In DNA, the CDR3 is TGTGCCAGCAGCCAAGGAGTCGGAGTCTACGAGCAGTACGTC.

The chain links TRBV18 to TRBJ2-1; D might be TRBD2 (6 bases). The V gene's germline CDR1 is KGHSH and CDR2 LQKENI. V lost 0 bases to trimming and J lost 8 bases, with 14 bases between them. The CDR3 is 15 amino acids. DNA of the CDR3: TGTGCCAGCTCACCACCTAGGGGCCCTAGCGATGAGCAGTTCTTC. This sequence encodes CASSPPRGPSDEQFF.

This clonotype showed up just a few times. The genes are TRBV20-1 and TRBJ1-1; unclear D gene. The CDR3 runs to 12 residues. Trimming removed 2 bases from V and 1 base from J, with 5 bases in between. Germline CDR1 DFQATT, CDR2 SNEGSKA (reference sequence). CDR3 in amino acids: CSARPENTEAFF. CDR3 in DNA: TGCAGTGCTAGACCGGAGAACACTGAAGCTTTCTTT.

This clonotype was seen a few times. V usage is TRBV4-1 and J usage is TRBJ1-1; unclear D gene. CDR3 length equals 17 residues. Trimming took off 2 bases at V and 1 base at J, with 17 bases between the two ends. The V gene's germline CDR1 is MGHRA and CDR2 YSYEKL. The CDR3 here is CASSQTWGREGNTEAFF. CDR3 DNA sequence: TGCGCCAGCAGCCAAACCTGGGGTAGGGAGGGGAACACTGAAGCTTTCTTT.

The chain recombines TRBV20-1 with TRBJ2-3; 7 bases match TRBD1. The CDR3 spans 13 residues. CDR1 is DFQATT and CDR2 is SNEGSKA in the germline V gene (reference sequence). The J segment lost 7 bases and the V segment lost 4 bases, leaving 8 bases of the junction unmatched. DNA of the CDR3: TGCAGTGCTACCCACAGGGGTGGAAATACGCAGTATTTT. It encodes CSATHRGGNTQYF.

This chain uses TRBV6-5 with TRBJ1-2; 12 bases are a match to TRBD1. The CDR3 is 18 residues long. The junction had 13 bases not matched to a gene; V was cut back by 4 bases and J by 4 bases. The germline V gene has CDR1 MNHEY and CDR2 SVGAGI. The CDR3 DNA reads as TGTGCCAGCAGTTCAACCGGGACAGGGGGCCTGGCAAGCTATGGCTACACCTTC. It codes for CASSSTGTGGLASYGYTF.

The chain links TRBV5-1 to TRBJ2-3; D is undetermined. V was pared by 0 bases and J by 6 bases, with 11 bases between. CDR3 length: 14 amino acids. Germline V CDR1 and CDR2: SGHRS, YFSETQ. In DNA form, the CDR3 reads TGCGCCAGCAGCTTGGGGAGACCCTCCGATACGCAGTATTTT. Amino acid sequence: CASSLGRPSDTQYF.

This clonotype appeared a few times. V is TRBV3-1 and J is TRBJ1-2; D perhaps matches TRBD1 (6 bases). The CDR3 consists of 14 residues. CDR1 and CDR2 from the germline V gene are LGHDT and YNNKEL (reference sequence). The V and J ends lost 3 bases and 1 base respectively, with 9 bases between them. This CDR3 is CASSHGQFNYGYTF. The CDR3, as DNA: TGTGCCAGCAGCCACGGACAGTTTAACTATGGCTACACCTTC.